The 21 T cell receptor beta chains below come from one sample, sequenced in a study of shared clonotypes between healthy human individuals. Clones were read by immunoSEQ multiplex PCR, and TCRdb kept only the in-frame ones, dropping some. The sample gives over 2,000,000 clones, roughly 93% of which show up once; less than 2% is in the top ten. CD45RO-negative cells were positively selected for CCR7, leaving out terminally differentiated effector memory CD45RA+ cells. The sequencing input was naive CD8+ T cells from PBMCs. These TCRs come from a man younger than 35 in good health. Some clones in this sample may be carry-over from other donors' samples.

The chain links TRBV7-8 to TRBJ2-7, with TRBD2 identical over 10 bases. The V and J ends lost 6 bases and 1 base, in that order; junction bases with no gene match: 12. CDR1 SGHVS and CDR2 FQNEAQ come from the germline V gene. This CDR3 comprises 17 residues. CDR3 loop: CASSSPGLALRSYEQYF. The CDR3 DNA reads TGTGCCAGCAGTTCGCCGGGACTAGCGTTAAGATCCTACGAGCAGTACTTC.

The CDR3 bases are TGTGCCAGCAGACCCAGGGGGCCCCACACTGAAGCTTTCTTT. Its translation is CASRPRGPHTEAFF. The chain has TRBV6-1 and TRBJ1-1; 8 bases align to TRBD1. With V trimmed by 6 bases and J by 3 bases, 6 bases remained unmatched. CDR1 MNHNS and CDR2 SASEGT come from the germline V gene. CDR3 length equals 14 residues.

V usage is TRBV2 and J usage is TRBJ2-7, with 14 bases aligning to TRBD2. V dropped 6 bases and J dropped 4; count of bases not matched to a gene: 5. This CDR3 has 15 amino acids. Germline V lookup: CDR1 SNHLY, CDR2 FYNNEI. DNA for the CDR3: TGTGCCAGCAGGGGACTAGCGGGAGCCGGGTACGAGCAGTACTTC. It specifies CASRGLAGAGYEQYF.

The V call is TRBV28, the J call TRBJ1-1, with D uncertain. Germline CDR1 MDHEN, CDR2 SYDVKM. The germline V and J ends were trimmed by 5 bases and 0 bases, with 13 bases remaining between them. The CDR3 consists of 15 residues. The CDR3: CASSIRTFMNTEAFF. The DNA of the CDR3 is TGTGCCAGCAGTATTCGGACGTTTATGAACACTGAAGCTTTCTTT.

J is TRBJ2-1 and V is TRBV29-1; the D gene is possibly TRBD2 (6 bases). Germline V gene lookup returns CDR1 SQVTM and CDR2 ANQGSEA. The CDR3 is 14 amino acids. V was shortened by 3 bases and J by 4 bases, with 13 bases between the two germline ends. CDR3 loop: CSVDPREGYNEQFF. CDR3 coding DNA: TGCAGCGTTGATCCGCGGGAAGGGTACAATGAGCAGTTCTTC.

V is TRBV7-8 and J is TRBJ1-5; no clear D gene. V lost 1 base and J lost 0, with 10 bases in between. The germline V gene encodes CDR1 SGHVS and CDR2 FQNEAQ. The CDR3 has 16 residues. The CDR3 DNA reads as TGTGCCAGCAGCTTAGGGGGAGACCCTAGCAATCAGCCCCAGCATTTT. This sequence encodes CASSLGGDPSNQPQHF. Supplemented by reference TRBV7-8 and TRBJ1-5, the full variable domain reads GAGVSQSPRYKVAKRGQDVALRCDPISGHVSLFWYQQALGQGPEFLTYFQNEAQLDKSGLPSDRFFAERPEGSVSTLKIQRTQQEDSAVYLCASSLGGDPSNQPQHFGDGTRLSIL.

CDR3 DNA sequence: TGTGCCAGCAGCTTCACGGTCGTTGAGTCCTACGAGCAGTACTTC. It codes for CASSFTVVESYEQYF. This chain connects TRBV7-2 to TRBJ2-7; no clear D gene. Germline lookup yields CDR1 SGHTA and CDR2 FQGNSA. This CDR3 is built from 15 residues. V was clipped by 3 bases and J by 1 base, with 13 bases between them.

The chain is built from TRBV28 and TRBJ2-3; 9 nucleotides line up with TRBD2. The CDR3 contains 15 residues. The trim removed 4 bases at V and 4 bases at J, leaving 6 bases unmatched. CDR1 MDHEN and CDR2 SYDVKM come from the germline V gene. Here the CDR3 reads CASSSLAGVADTQYF. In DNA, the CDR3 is TGTGCCAGCAGTTCCTTAGCGGGAGTGGCAGATACGCAGTATTTT.

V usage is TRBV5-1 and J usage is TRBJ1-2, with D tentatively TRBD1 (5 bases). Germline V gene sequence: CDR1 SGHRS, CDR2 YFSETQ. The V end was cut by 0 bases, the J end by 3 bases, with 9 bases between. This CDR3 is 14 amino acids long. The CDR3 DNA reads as TGCGCCAGCAGCTTGGGACAGCAGGACTATGGCTACACCTTC. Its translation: CASSLGQQDYGYTF.

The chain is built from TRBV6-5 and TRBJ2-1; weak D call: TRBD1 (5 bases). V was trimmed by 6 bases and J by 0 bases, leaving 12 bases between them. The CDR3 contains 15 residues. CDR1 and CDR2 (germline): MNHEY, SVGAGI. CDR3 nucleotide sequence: TGTGCCAGCAGAAGGACACCGTACTCCTACAATGAGCAGTTCTTC. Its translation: CASRRTPYSYNEQFF.

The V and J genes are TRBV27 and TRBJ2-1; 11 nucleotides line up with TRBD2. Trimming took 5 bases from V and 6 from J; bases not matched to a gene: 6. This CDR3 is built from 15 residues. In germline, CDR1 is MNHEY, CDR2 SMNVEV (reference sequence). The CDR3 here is CASSHRTSGLNEQFF. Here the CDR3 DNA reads TGTGCCAGCAGTCACAGGACTAGCGGGCTCAATGAGCAGTTCTTC.

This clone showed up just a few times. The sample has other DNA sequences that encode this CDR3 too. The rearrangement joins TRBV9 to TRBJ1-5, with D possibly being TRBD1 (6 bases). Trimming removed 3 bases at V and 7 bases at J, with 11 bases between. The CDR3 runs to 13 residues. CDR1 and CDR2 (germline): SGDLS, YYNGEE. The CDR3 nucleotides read TGTGCCAGCAGCGCCCAGGGGAACCAGCCCCAGCATTTT. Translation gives CASSAQGNQPQHF.

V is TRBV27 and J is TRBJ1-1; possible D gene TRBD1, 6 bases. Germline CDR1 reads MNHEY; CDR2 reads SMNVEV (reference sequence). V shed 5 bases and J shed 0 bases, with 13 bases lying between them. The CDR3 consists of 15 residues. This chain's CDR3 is CASSLQGALNTEAFF. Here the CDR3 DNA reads TGTGCCAGCAGTCTACAGGGAGCCCTGAACACTGAAGCTTTCTTT.

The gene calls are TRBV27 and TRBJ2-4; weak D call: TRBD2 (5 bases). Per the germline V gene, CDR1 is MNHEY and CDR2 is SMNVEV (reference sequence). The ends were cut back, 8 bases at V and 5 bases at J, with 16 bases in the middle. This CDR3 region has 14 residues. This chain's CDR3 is CASGRGESENIQYF. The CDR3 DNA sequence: TGTGCCAGCGGTCGGGGTGAGAGCGAAAACATTCAGTACTTC.

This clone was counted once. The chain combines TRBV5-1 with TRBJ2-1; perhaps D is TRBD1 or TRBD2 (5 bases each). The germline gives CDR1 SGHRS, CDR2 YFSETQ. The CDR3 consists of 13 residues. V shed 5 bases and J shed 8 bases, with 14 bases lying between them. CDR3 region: CASSSGAAYEQFF. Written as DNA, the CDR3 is TGCGCCAGCAGTTCCGGGGCAGCCTATGAGCAGTTCTTC.

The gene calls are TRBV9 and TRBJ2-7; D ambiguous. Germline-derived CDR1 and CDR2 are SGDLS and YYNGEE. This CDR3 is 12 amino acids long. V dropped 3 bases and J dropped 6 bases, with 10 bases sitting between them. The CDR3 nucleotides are TGTGCCAGCAGCGCCGGCAAGGGCGAGCAGTACTTC. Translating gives CASSAGKGEQYF.

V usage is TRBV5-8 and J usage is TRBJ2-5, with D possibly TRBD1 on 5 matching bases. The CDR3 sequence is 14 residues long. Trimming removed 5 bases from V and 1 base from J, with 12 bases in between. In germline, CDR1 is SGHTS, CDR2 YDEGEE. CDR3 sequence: CASSLSDSQETQYF. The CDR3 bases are TGTGCCAGCAGTTTGTCCGACAGCCAAGAGACCCAGTACTTC.

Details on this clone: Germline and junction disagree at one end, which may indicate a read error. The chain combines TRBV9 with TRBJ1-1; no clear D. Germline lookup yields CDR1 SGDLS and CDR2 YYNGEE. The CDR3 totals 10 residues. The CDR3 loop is CASSGRSLVF. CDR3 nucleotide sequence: TGTGCCTCGAGTGGACGGAGCTTGGTCTTT.

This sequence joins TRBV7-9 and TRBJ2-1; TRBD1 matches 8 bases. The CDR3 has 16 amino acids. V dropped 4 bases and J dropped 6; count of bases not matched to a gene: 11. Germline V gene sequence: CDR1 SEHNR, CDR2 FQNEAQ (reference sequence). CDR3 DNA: TGTGCCAGCAGCTCGGCGACAGGGGACGGATTCAATGAGCAGTTCTTC. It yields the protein CASSSATGDGFNEQFF.

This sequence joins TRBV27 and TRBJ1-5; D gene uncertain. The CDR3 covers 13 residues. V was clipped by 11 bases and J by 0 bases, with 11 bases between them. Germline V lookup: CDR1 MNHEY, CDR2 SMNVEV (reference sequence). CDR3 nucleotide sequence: TGTGCCTCTAGGCTCAGTAGCAATCAGCCCCAGCATTTT. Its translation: CASRLSSNQPQHF.

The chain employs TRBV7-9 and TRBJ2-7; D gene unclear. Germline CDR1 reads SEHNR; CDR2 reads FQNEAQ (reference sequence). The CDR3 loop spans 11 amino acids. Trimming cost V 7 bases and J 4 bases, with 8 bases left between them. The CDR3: CASTSPYEQYF. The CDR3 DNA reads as TGTGCCAGCACCTCTCCGTACGAGCAGTACTTC. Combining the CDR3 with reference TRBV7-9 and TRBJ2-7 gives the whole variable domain DTGVSQNPRHKITKRGQNVTFRCDPISEHNRLYWYRQTLGQGPEFLTYFQNEAQLEKSRLLSDRFSAERPKGSFSTLEIQRTEQGDSAMYLCASTSPYEQYFGPGTRLTVT.